This T cell receptor beta chain originates from a study of T-cell memory formation after mild COVID-19 (dated by TCRdb to the early 2020s). Concerning the study at large: Most TCR sequence clusters were specific to one of the two donors. In a couple of donors, T-cell clones that expanded and contracted after mild COVID-19 were tracked by sequencing TCRalpha and TCRbeta repertoires over time. Two young, previously healthy adult volunteers made up the cohort, one male and one female. What the study reported, not specific to this receptor: The study covered only two mild cases, and larger cohorts including severe cases with pre-infection samples were considered necessary. The detection of some responding clones in pre-infection memory suggests that pre-existing cross-reactive memory T cells joined the SARS-CoV-2 response. Balanced CD4/CD8 phenotypes were observed for clones contracting from day 15 to 85, whereas a bias towards CD4+ was observed for a second wave of clones expanding from day 15 to 37. Contracting CD4+ clones were located mainly in the CM and EM memory subsets, whereas CD8+ clones were found to be enriched in EMRA. SARS-CoV-2 specificity of the second-wave clones peaking on day 37 was not confirmed.

For CDR1 and CDR2, the germline V gene lists SGHTA and FQGNSA. A distance of 13 bases separates the germline ends of V and J, which lose 4 bases and 1 base respectively. The cysteine opens and the phenylalanine closes a CDR3 of 15 amino acids. Only the CDR3 DNA is retained, 45 bases long and in frame from the first base. The sequencer listed for this sample is Illumina NovaSeq 6000. Using 5'RACE with constant-segment primers, TCRalpha and TCRbeta cDNA libraries were constructed, with sample barcodes and unique molecular identifiers added in the process. RNA was extracted from every sample with Trizol reagent. The libraries were amplified in two PCR steps, and the second step added a second sample barcode and Illumina TruSeq adapters. The libraries were sequenced on an Illumina NovaSeq using 2 x 150 bp paired-end reads. The authors' analysis ran thus. Demultiplexing of reads and collapsing into UMI-guided consensus sequences were performed with migec v1.2.7. With mixcr v2.1.11, UMI consensuses were aligned to TRA and TRB V and J templates and assembled into clonotypes. Clonotypes were classified as expanded or contracted when called significant by both edgeR and NoisET, with noise models trained on biological replicates. For edgeR calls, the cutoffs were a false discovery rate-adjusted p below 0.01 and a log2 fold-change threshold of 1. As an exploratory analysis of dynamics, PCA with hierarchical clustering was applied to max-normalized trajectories of the 1000 most abundant clonotypes. Separately sequenced CD4+ and CD8+ repertoires were used to assign a CD4 or CD8 phenotype to each responding clone. The public reads were quality trimmed at Q25 with fastp and then assembled into clones with MiXCR by TCRdb, keeping productive beta chains. Merged by CDR3 protein, the rows form single entries marked with the most common genes and DNA. What appears here as the V and J calls and clone size reflects TCRdb's work, not the paper's. Recorded for this sample are under 350,000 distinct CDR3 sequences; around 16% of them occurred a single time. 22% of the sample lies in the top ten.

This clonotype occurred a few times. Its antigen specificity is not known. Base qualities are missing; no much larger clone stands one base away. PBMCs were isolated by Ficoll-Paque density gradient centrifugation. Recombination joined TRBV7-2 with TRBJ1-1, with TRBD1 as a weak D call on 5 bases. Sequencing used PBMCs or a T cell subset sorted from them (not recorded which). This receptor was identified in a man between 18 and 29 years old who had mild COVID-19 (a few samples of this study predate the infection). The sample titles of this study are shuffled in the database, so cell type and time point are left out; the donor was told from shared clones. The encoded CDR3 is CASSSMSQGNTEAFF. The nucleotide sequence reads as follows: TGTGCCAGCAGCTCGATGTCCCAGGGGAACACTGAAGCTTTCTTT.